This T cell receptor (beta chain) was sequenced in a study of PD-1 blockade in classical Hodgkin lymphoma (TCRdb year 2020). In the study overall: Nivolumab dosing was 3 mg/kg intravenously every 2 weeks, continuing until either disease progression or unacceptable toxicity. The study used CyTOF and TCR beta sequencing to define a peripheral blood immune signature of response to PD-1 blockade in classical Hodgkin lymphoma. Overall study outcomes, separate from this receptor: CD4+ but not CD8+ TCR diversity rose significantly by C4D1 (p=0.0027 vs p=0.16), most apparent in complete responders (p=0.02). Baseline TCR diversity was reported as lower in newly diagnosed patients than in healthy donors, and lower still in relapsed/refractory patients. Trial patients with a complete response had baseline diversity similar to that of newly diagnosed patients, while partial responders and progressors had significantly lower diversity. Only a single clinical trial cohort was studied, and what caused the repertoire differences, possibly disease activity or prior therapy, remained undefined. Lower diversity was seen in patients whose nivolumab began less than 1 year after ASCT, and these patients were left out of later analyses so that immune reconstitution would not confound the results.

The germline V gene (reference sequence) specifies GTSNPN as CDR1 and SVGIG as CDR2. The CDR3 covers 18 residues, taking in both the cysteine and the phenylalanine. Kept here is only the CDR3 DNA, which spans 54 bases and is read in frame from base 1. For this chain, trimming is 0 bases at the V end and 3 bases at the J end, and the number of junction bases without a gene match is 15. The Qiagen DNeasy kit was used to extract genomic DNA both from unsorted PBMCs and from the negatively selected CD4+ and CD8+ fractions. Amplification of TCR beta CDR3 regions was done by immunoSEQ multiplex PCR with primers that anneal to V and J segments. A synthetic immune receptor repertoire was used to minimize amplification bias, and any residual bias was removed computationally once sequencing was done. In the paper's pipeline: Repertoire diversity was quantified as the Shannon entropy index using custom Python scripts. Unsorted, CD4+ and CD8+ repertoires were analyzed separately, except for combined analyses in which CD4+ and CD8+ sequences were merged in silico. A clone was considered expanded if an increase in frequency of at least 2-fold after treatment relative to C1D1 was found, and a pseudocount of 0.5 was applied to clones undetected at baseline. Clones with 0 or 1 copy at C1D1 were defined as singleton clones, while clones with 2 or more copies were defined as non-singleton clones. Clones expanded in unsorted samples were assigned a CD4+, CD8+ or unknown annotation through matching of protein sequences in sorted samples from the same patient. Wilcoxon tests were applied to paired samples to test diversity changes from C1D1 to C4D1. TCRdb provides this immuneACCESS table in a form limited to in-frame rearrangements. Some clones are lacking; in checked studies, under half of them reflect an unresolved V gene, and why the rest are absent is not known. V, J and clone size are taken as reported in that table, and D and trimming were inferred from the DNA itself. Recorded for this sample are under 100,000 clones; around 90% of them occurred a single time. Under 3% of the sample belongs to the ten largest clones.

Of note for this clone: Its antigen is currently not known. No much larger clone is present one base from it, and per-base qualities are unavailable.

Taken with the paper, the label for time point translates to: cycle 2 day 1 (C2D1) of nivolumab. All trial patients had relapsed after autologous stem cell transplantation, with cohorts A, B and C differing in prior brentuximab vedotin exposure. The trial cohort comprised fewer than 65 patients with relapsed/refractory classical Hodgkin lymphoma whose best overall responses were complete response, partial response or progressive disease. Single-agent nivolumab was administered to trial patients in the multi-cohort phase II CheckMate 205 trial. An independent review committee assessed best overall response by applying the 2007 International Working Group response criteria. Trial PBMCs were obtained immediately prior to nivolumab initiation (C1D1) and on therapy at cycle 2 day 1 and cycle 4 day 1. Peripheral blood was collected in 8 mL Vacutainer Cell Preparation Tubes, from which PBMCs were isolated by centrifugation and then cryopreserved.

Recombination connected TRBV30 to TRBJ2-7; 9 nucleotides in the junction match TRBD1. The sequencing used peripheral blood mononuclear cells (PBMCs), collected before the second cycle of nivolumab. The sequence derives from a human donor with classical Hodgkin lymphoma. The CDR3 amino acid sequence is: CAWSVGQGPPWEVYEQYF. The nucleotide sequence is given as TGTGCCTGGAGTGTTGGACAGGGGCCCCCATGGGAGGTCTACGAGCAGTACTTC.